The 11 T cell receptor beta chains given below trace back to one sample, sequenced in a study of T cell responses to AZD1222 COVID-19 vaccine. TCRdb keeps only in-frame clones here, not all; method: immunoSEQ multiplex PCR. The sample holds 140,000 or so clones, approximately 91% seen once. Sequenced material: peripheral blood, taken 28 days after the second dose of the MenACWY control vaccine. These receptors all come from an adult who received the MenACWY meningococcal vaccine as a control.

This chain uses TRBV5-4 with TRBJ1-1, with D uncertain. This CDR3 region has 13 residues. The V gene's germline CDR1 is SGHNT and CDR2 YYREEE (reference sequence). Trimming left V 3 bases short and J 1 base short, with 7 bases between. CDR3 bases: TGTGCCAGCAGCTATCTTAAGAACACTGAAGCTTTCTTT. Encoded protein: CASSYLKNTEAFF.

The chain links TRBV7-2 to TRBJ1-5, with 7 bases that match TRBD1. Looked up from germline, CDR1 is SGHTA and CDR2 is FQGNSA. After removal of 4 bases from V and 4 bases from J, the junction contained 10 bases not matched to a gene. This CDR3 contains 16 residues. The CDR3 protein is CASSSETGRGNQPQHF. The CDR3 DNA is TGTGCCAGCAGCTCCGAGACAGGGAGAGGGAATCAGCCCCAGCATTTT.

This clone was detected a few times. V and J are TRBV19 and TRBJ1-1; 9 nucleotides agree with TRBD1. The CDR3 runs 13 residues. Germline lookup yields CDR1 LNHDA and CDR2 SQIVND (reference sequence). V lost 5 bases and J lost 7; bases outside the gene matches: 5. CDR3 protein: CASSRDRAREAFF. CDR3 DNA: TGTGCCAGTAGTCGGGACAGGGCCCGTGAAGCTTTCTTT.

The chain employs TRBV9 and TRBJ2-1; TRBD2 aligns across 15 bases. The CDR3 is made up of 18 amino acids. The germline V gene has CDR1 SGDLS and CDR2 YYNGEE. V was clipped by 4 bases and J by 7 bases; unmatched bases: 12. CDR3 bases: TGTGCCAGCAGCCGAGGGACTAGCGGGAGGAGGGGGGGAAATGAGCAGTTCTTC. It codes for CASSRGTSGRRGGNEQFF.

The V and J genes are TRBV25-1 and TRBJ2-7; TRBD2 matches at 8 bases. The V segment lost 7 bases and the J segment 1 base; nucleotides outside the gene matches: 6. The CDR3 loop spans 14 amino acids. Germline assignment: CDR1 MGHDK and CDR2 SYGVNS. The CDR3 sequence is CASTGGAGSYEQYF. The CDR3 DNA is TGTGCCAGCACCGGGGGGGCGGGATCCTACGAGCAGTACTTC.

This clone was observed a single time. V gene TRBV6-1 combines with J gene TRBJ1-3, with D unresolved. V was trimmed by 5 bases and J by 1 base, leaving 9 bases between them. This CDR3 is built from 14 residues. Germline V CDR1 and CDR2: MNHNS, SASEGT. The DNA of the CDR3 is TGTGCCAGCAGTTTAATGGTTTCTGGAAACACCATATATTTT. This sequence encodes CASSLMVSGNTIYF.

V and J are TRBV5-6 and TRBJ2-7; D is possibly TRBD2 (5 bases). The V end lost 4 bases, the J end lost 3 bases, and 11 bases lay between the germline ends. The CDR3 has 13 residues. In germline, CDR1 is SGHDT, CDR2 YYEEEE. Here the CDR3 DNA reads TGTGCCAGCAGCCGGGGAGACCGCTACGAGCAGTACTTC. This gives the protein CASSRGDRYEQYF.

J is TRBJ2-3 and V is TRBV24-1; the D is unclear. CDR3 size: 12 residues. V lost 5 bases and J lost 3, with 5 bases in between. Germline CDR1 KGHDR, CDR2 SFDVKD. The CDR3 nucleotides are TGTGCCACCAGTGTACGAACAGATACGCAGTATTTT. Translating it yields CATSVRTDTQYF.

This clone showed up just a few times. The chain joins TRBV5-4 to TRBJ1-1; TRBD1 matches at 7 bases. The V gene end was trimmed by 3 bases and the J gene end by 3 bases; junction bases not matched to a gene: 5. The CDR3 is 14 amino acids. Per germline, CDR1 SGHNT and CDR2 YYREEE (reference sequence). CDR3 sequence (DNA): TGTGCCAGCAGCTCAGGGGGGGGACACACTGAAGCTTTCTTT. Amino acid sequence: CASSSGGGHTEAFF.

Written as DNA, the CDR3 is TGTGCCAGCAGCTACGATAGCGGGGACTACAATGAGCAGTTCTTC. This encodes CASSYDSGDYNEQFF. The chain employs TRBV9 and TRBJ2-1, with 8 bases identical to TRBD2. The CDR3 contains 15 residues. V was pared by 4 bases and J by 3 bases, with 6 bases of the junction left unmatched. CDR1 and CDR2 (germline): SGDLS, YYNGEE.

V is TRBV28 and J is TRBJ1-4; D call uncertain. The length of the CDR3 is 11 residues. Germline loops: CDR1 MDHEN, CDR2 SYDVKM. V lost 6 bases, J lost 15 bases, and 14 bases lay in between. The CDR3 DNA reads as TGTGCCAGCAGGGACCGGGAAATAATGTTTTTT. Translation gives CASRDREIMFF.